This paragraph reports one T cell receptor (beta chain). This sample is part of a study of blood T cell repertoires in COVID-19. Turning to the study itself: Samples came from the United States, Italy and Spain, spanning acute and convalescent COVID-19. In each case, the material was cDNA or gDNA derived from T cells, B-cell-depleted T cells, or PBMCs.

Per the study methods: Quantification of nucleated cells was approximated via reference gene primer amplification. Sequencing used immunoSEQ multiplex PCR; TCRdb keeps in-frame clones, though not all of them. V, J and clone size are taken as reported in that table, and D and trimming were inferred from the DNA itself. The table records more than 200,000 clones, approximately 83% of them present only once. V lost 10 bases and J 2 bases, leaving 14 bases between the germline ends. The CDR3 contains 13 residues. Germline V gives CDR1 LNHDA, CDR2 SQIVND (reference sequence). The origin of this receptor is a man older than 75 with acute or convalescent COVID-19. The rearrangement links TRBV19 to TRBJ1-2; no reliable D call. What was sequenced was peripheral blood. The CDR3 loop is CATLNVENYGYTF. Written as DNA, the CDR3 is TGTGCCACCCTTAACGTGGAGAACTATGGCTACACCTTC. Variable domain in full (rest from reference TRBV19 and TRBJ1-2): DGGITQSPKYLFRKEGQNVTLSCEQNLNHDAMYWYRQDPGQGLRLIYYSQIVNDFQKGDIAEGYSVSREKKESFPLTVTSAQKNPTAFYLCATLNVENYGYTFGSGTRLTVV.